Listed below are T cell receptor beta chains from one sample, sequenced in a study of regulatory T cells in long-lasting Graves disease. TCRdb ran MiXCR on the multiplex PCR reads and lists one entry per CDR3 protein. The table has 530,000 or so distinct CDR3 sequences, around an eighth seen once; the top ten hold roughly a tenth. The sample was also reused in another study, on T cells in Graves' hyperthyroidism and ophthalmopathy.

The source was peripheral blood mononuclear cells (PBMCs), collected at new diagnosis, from a patient treated with antithyroid drugs. These receptors were taken from a man in his thirties or forties with Graves disease. Both conserved end residues are part of each CDR3. Fields, in order: D gene, V gene, J gene, clone size, CDR3 protein, CDR3 DNA. The D gene is left open where the match is weak. Clone size is shown for a subset of rows, as once, few, many or a class of expanded clone.

NA	TRBV5-6	TRBJ2-3	many	CASSYASTDTQYF	TGTGCCAGCAGCTACGCGTCCACAGATACGCAGTATTTT
NA	TRBV20-1	TRBJ1-1	few	CSASGGLTMNTEAFF	TGCAGTGCTAGTGGGGGGTTGACAATGAACACTGAAGCTTTCTTT
NA	TRBV19	TRBJ1-5	few	CASSYDSDQPQHF	TGTGCCAGTAGTTACGACAGTGATCAGCCCCAGCATTTT
NA	TRBV29-1	TRBJ2-5	many	CSVNNPETQYF	TGCAGCGTCAATAATCCAGAGACCCAGTACTTC
NA	TRBV30	TRBJ1-3	few	CAWSGGAVGNTIYF	TGTGCCTGGTCGGGGGGGGCTGTTGGAAACACCATATATTTT
TRBD2	TRBV28	TRBJ2-2	many	CASSLYARTSGSLGELFF	TGTGCCAGCAGTTTATATGCCAGGACTAGCGGGAGCCTCGGGGAGCTGTTTTTT
NA	TRBV20-1	TRBJ2-7	few	CSANPRGPKYEQYF	TGCAGTGCTAACCCCAGGGGACCTAAATACGAGCAGTACTTC
NA	TRBV11-2	TRBJ1-6	many	CASRAITSHNSPLHF	TGTGCCAGCAGGGCAATTACCTCCCATAATTCACCCCTCCACTTT
NA	TRBV6-2/TRBV6-3	TRBJ2-2	NA	CASSTHRVSNTGELFF	TGTGCCAGCAGTACCCACAGGGTTTCAAACACCGGGGAGCTGTTTTTT
NA	TRBV7-9	TRBJ2-3	NA	CASSLAFRLPDTQYF	TGTGCCAGCAGCTTAGCCTTCAGGTTACCAGATACGCAGTATTTT
TRBD1	TRBV12-5	TRBJ2-2	few	CASIGQGFLGELFF	TGTGCTAGTATCGGACAGGGTTTTTTAGGGGAGCTGTTTTTT
NA	TRBV12-5	TRBJ2-1	many	CASGPPVGGYNEQFF	TGTGCTAGTGGTCCCCCGGTCGGGGGTTACAATGAGCAGTTCTTC
TRBD2	TRBV12-3/TRBV12-4	TRBJ2-7	many	CASSLSGTNEQYF	TGTGCCAGCAGTTTAAGCGGGACTAACGAGCAGTACTTC